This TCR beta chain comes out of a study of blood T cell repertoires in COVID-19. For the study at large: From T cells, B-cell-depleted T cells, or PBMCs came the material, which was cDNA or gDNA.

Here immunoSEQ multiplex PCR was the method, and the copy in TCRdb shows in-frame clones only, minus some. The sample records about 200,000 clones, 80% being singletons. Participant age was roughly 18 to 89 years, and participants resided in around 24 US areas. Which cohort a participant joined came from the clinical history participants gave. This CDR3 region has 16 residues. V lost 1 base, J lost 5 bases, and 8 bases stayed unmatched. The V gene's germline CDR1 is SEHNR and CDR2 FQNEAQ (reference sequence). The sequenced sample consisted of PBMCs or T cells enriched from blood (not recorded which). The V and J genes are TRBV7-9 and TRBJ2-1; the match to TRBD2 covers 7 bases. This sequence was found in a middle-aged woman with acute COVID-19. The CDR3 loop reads CASSLVGASGNNEQFF. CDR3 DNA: TGTGCCAGCAGCTTAGTCGGGGCTAGCGGAAACAATGAGCAGTTCTTC.